Below, 12 T cell receptor beta chains from the same sample are listed, as sequenced in a study of shared clonotypes between healthy human individuals. Data came from immunoSEQ multiplex PCR; TCRdb stores just in-frame clones and leaves some out. The table lists over 2,000,000 clones, 80% to 95% of them singletons, with around 1.7% in the top ten. Positive CCR7 selection of CD45RO-negative cells yielded the naive CD8 cells, and terminally differentiated effector memory CD45RA+ cells were excluded. Sequencing was performed on naive CD8+ T cells from PBMCs. Receptors originate from a man aged 18 to 29 in good health. Some clones in this sample may be carry-over from other donors' samples.

This clone has just one count. The chain couples TRBV7-9 to TRBJ2-7, with TRBD2 matching over 7 bases. This CDR3 is 13 amino acids long. Germline loops: CDR1 SEHNR, CDR2 FQNEAQ (reference sequence). The ends lost 0 bases at V and 5 bases at J; junction bases unmatched: 1. The CDR3 region has the DNA TGTGCCAGCAGCTTAGCTCTAGCGGACGAGCAGTACTTC. Translation: CASSLALADEQYF.

Comment on this clone: In the same sample, other DNA sequences code for this CDR3. The rearrangement links TRBV9 to TRBJ2-7, with D perhaps matching TRBD1 (7 bases). Trimming shortened V by 2 bases and J by 2 bases, and 14 bases separated the two germline ends. This CDR3 is 15 amino acids long. Germline CDR1 SGDLS, CDR2 YYNGEE. This CDR3 reads CASSVTGDRAYEQYF. CDR3 in DNA: TGTGCCAGCAGCGTTACGGGGGACAGAGCCTACGAGCAGTACTTC.

The rearrangement joins TRBV11-3 to TRBJ2-7; 13 positions agree with TRBD2. V was clipped by 3 bases and J by 5 bases; unmatched bases: 4. Germline V gene data show CDR1 as SGHNT and CDR2 as YENEEA. This CDR3 has 15 residues. CDR3 in DNA: TGTGCCAGCAGCTTTGGACTAGCGGGAGTCAACGAGCAGTACTTC. Translated: CASSFGLAGVNEQYF.

This rearrangement joins TRBV4-2 to TRBJ2-7; the match to TRBD1 covers 8 bases. The CDR3 loop spans 16 amino acids. With V trimmed by 0 bases and J by 3 bases, 7 bases remained unmatched. Germline values: CDR1 LGHNA, CDR2 YNFKEQ. The CDR3 protein is CASSQEGQGAFYEQYF. The CDR3 region has the DNA TGTGCCAGCAGCCAAGAAGGGCAGGGGGCGTTCTACGAGCAGTACTTC.

This sequence joins TRBV9 and TRBJ2-1, with D possibly being TRBD2 (7 bases). The germline CDR1 and CDR2 sequences are SGDLS and YYNGEE. The CDR3 is 16 amino acids. Trimming took off 4 bases at V and 8 bases at J, with 22 bases between the two ends. The chain's CDR3 is CASSQGPGGQTYEQFF. The CDR3, as DNA: TGTGCCAGCAGCCAGGGACCGGGGGGACAAACGTATGAGCAGTTCTTC. Supplemented by reference TRBV9 and TRBJ2-1, the full variable domain reads DSGVTQTPKHLITATGQRVTLRCSPRSGDLSVYWYQQSLDQGLQFLIQYYNGEERAKGNILERFSAQQFPDLHSELNLSSLELGDSALYFCASSQGPGGQTYEQFFGPGTRLTVL.

The chain carries TRBV19 and TRBJ1-1; 10 bases map to TRBD1. Germline V gene data show CDR1 as LNHDA and CDR2 as SQIVND (reference sequence). V gave up 2 bases and J gave up 2 bases; unmatched junction bases: 11. CDR3 length: 18 residues. This CDR3 is CASSIRQGAWKGNTEAFF. The CDR3 bases are TGTGCCAGTAGTATACGACAGGGGGCGTGGAAGGGAAACACTGAAGCTTTCTTT. Drawing the rest from reference TRBV19 and TRBJ1-1, the complete variable domain is DGGITQSPKYLFRKEGQNVTLSCEQNLNHDAMYWYRQDPGQGLRLIYYSQIVNDFQKGDIAEGYSVSREKKESFPLTVTSAQKNPTAFYLCASSIRQGAWKGNTEAFFGQGTRLTVV.

The chain couples TRBV19 to TRBJ2-1; the D gene could be TRBD1 or TRBD2 (5 bases each). CDR1 is LNHDA, CDR2 SQIVND, per germline (reference sequence). The CDR3 covers 14 residues. The V and J ends lost 3 bases and 8 bases respectively, with 14 bases between them. The CDR3 protein is CASSIPAEGDEQFF. CDR3 nucleotides: TGTGCCAGTAGTATCCCAGCGGAAGGGGATGAGCAGTTCTTC.

CDR3 nucleotide sequence: TGCGCCAGCAGCCAAGCAAGTAACTATGGCTACACCTTC. It encodes CASSQASNYGYTF. The J gene is TRBJ1-2, the V gene TRBV4-1, with D unclear. The CDR3 is 13 residues long. The germline V gene has CDR1 MGHRA and CDR2 YSYEKL. Trimming pared 1 base from V and 1 base from J, leaving 4 bases between.

V and J are TRBV11-2 and TRBJ2-2; TRBD2 is a possible D gene (6 bases). The germline V gene has CDR1 SGHAT and CDR2 FQNNGV. The V and J ends lost 4 bases and 6 bases respectively, with 12 bases between them. The CDR3 sequence is 14 residues long. CDR3 DNA sequence: TGTGCCAGCAGCTCTACTAGCAACTCCGGGGAGCTGTTTTTT. This sequence encodes CASSSTSNSGELFF. The full variable domain, in which reference TRBV11-2 and TRBJ2-2 provide the parts outside the CDR3, is EAGVAQSPRYKIIEKRQSVAFWCNPISGHATLYWYQQILGQGPKLLIQFQNNGVVDDSQLPKDRFSAERLKGVDSTLKIQPAKLEDSAVYLCASSSTSNSGELFFGEGSRLTVL.

This clone appeared a few times. This sample also contains other DNA sequences that code for the same CDR3. The chain is built from TRBV9 and TRBJ2-7; either TRBD1 or TRBD2 may supply D (5 bases each). Germline V gives CDR1 SGDLS, CDR2 YYNGEE. This CDR3 has 13 residues. V was cut by 4 bases and J by 3 bases, with 11 bases left in between. The CDR3 here is CASSPGTVYEQYF. The CDR3 DNA sequence: TGTGCCAGCAGCCCCGGGACCGTCTACGAGCAGTACTTC.

The rearrangement links TRBV28 to TRBJ2-7; D is possibly TRBD2 (5 bases). CDR1 and CDR2 (germline): MDHEN, SYDVKM. The CDR3 contains 17 residues. V was clipped by 6 bases and J by 6 bases, with 27 bases between them. CDR3 DNA: TGTGCCAGCAGCCAATGGGCCGAGACTCAGCCGACTACCGAGCAGTACTTC. It is translated as CASSQWAETQPTTEQYF.

This chain connects TRBV7-9 to TRBJ2-3; D not certain. V was trimmed by 5 bases and J by 1 base, leaving 10 bases between them. CDR3 length: 14 residues. The V gene's germline CDR1 is SEHNR and CDR2 FQNEAQ (reference sequence). The CDR3 DNA is TGTGCCAGCAGCGCGGACCGACGCACAGATACGCAGTATTTT. Amino acid sequence: CASSADRRTDTQYF.